The 11 T cell receptor beta chains presented below share a single source sample, sequenced in a study of T cells in localized non-small cell lung cancer. TCRdb's table, derived via immunoSEQ multiplex PCR, lists solely in-frame clones and lacks some. The profile shows around 130,000 clones, more than 70% of them singletons. The sequencing here drew on peripheral blood, taken before any cancer treatment. These TCRs come from a female donor of 60 years or more with stage I lung adenocarcinoma.

This clone was seen a single time. V gene TRBV28 combines with J gene TRBJ1-5; 9 bases align to TRBD1. Germline lookup yields CDR1 MDHEN and CDR2 SYDVKM. CDR3 length equals 15 residues. V lost 2 bases to trimming and J lost 7 bases; unmatched junction nucleotides: 6. CDR3 DNA sequence: TGTGCCAGCAGTTTACCCGGGACAGGGAGGCAGCCCCAGCATTTT. Protein sequence: CASSLPGTGRQPQHF.

The rearrangement links TRBV7-2 to TRBJ2-7, with D maybe TRBD2 (6 bases). Germline CDR1 SGHTA, CDR2 FQGNSA. The length of the CDR3 is 16 residues. V shed 1 base and J shed 7 bases, with 20 bases lying between them. CDR3 sequence reads: CASSLGLRGTVEEQYF. CDR3 sequence (DNA): TGTGCCAGCAGCTTAGGCCTCCGCGGGACGGTCGAAGAGCAGTACTTC.

The V call is TRBV19, the J call TRBJ2-1; maybe TRBD2 (5 bases). Germline V gene lookup returns CDR1 LNHDA and CDR2 SQIVND (reference sequence). This CDR3 is built from 15 residues. V was pared by 7 bases and J by 0 bases, with 13 bases between. The CDR3 spells CASMRVQSSYNEQFF. The CDR3 bases are TGTGCCAGTATGAGGGTTCAAAGCTCCTACAATGAGCAGTTCTTC.

This chain uses TRBV9 with TRBJ2-4; a weak D match, TRBD2 (6 bases). Germline assignment: CDR1 SGDLS and CDR2 YYNGEE. Trimming removed 3 bases at V and 7 bases at J, with 17 bases between. CDR3 length: 15 amino acids. CDR3 residues: CASSAGGTGPNIQYF. The CDR3 DNA reads TGTGCCAGCAGCGCGGGCGGGACCGGCCCCAACATTCAGTACTTC.

This rearrangement joins TRBV4-1 to TRBJ1-5; 9 nucleotides agree with TRBD1. From germline, CDR1 is MGHRA and CDR2 YSYEKL. The V segment lost 0 bases and the J segment 0 bases; nucleotides outside the gene matches: 3. The CDR3 runs to 17 residues. The CDR3 bases are TGCGCCAGCAGCCAAGAAGGGACAGGGAATAGCAATCAGCCCCAGCATTTT. The encoded protein is CASSQEGTGNSNQPQHF.

CDR3 DNA: TGCGCCAGCAGCACCGGGACCGCGGAAGGGGGGCAGTACTTC. Its translation: CASSTGTAEGGQYF. The chain joins TRBV5-1 to TRBJ2-7, with TRBD1 as a possible D gene (6 bases). The V end was cut by 4 bases, the J end by 9 bases, with 20 bases between. This CDR3 is 14 amino acids long. Germline values: CDR1 SGHRS, CDR2 YFSETQ. The full variable domain, with the rest looked up from reference TRBV5-1 and TRBJ2-7, is KAGVTQTPRYLIKTRGQQVTLSCSPISGHRSVSWYQQTPGQGLQFLFEYFSETQRNKGNFPGRFSGRQFSNSRSEMNVSTLELGDSALYLCASSTGTAEGGQYFGPGTRLTVT.

V gene TRBV29-1 combines with J gene TRBJ1-1; maybe TRBD1 (6 bases). In germline, CDR1 is SQVTM, CDR2 ANQGSEA. V was shortened by 7 bases and J by 3 bases, with 15 bases between the two germline ends. The CDR3 consists of 13 residues. CDR3 sequence reads: CSALAGQYTEAFF. The CDR3 DNA is TGCAGCGCTCTAGCCGGACAGTACACTGAAGCTTTCTTT.

This rearrangement joins TRBV7-7 to TRBJ2-3; 10 bases line up with TRBD2. Germline trimming cut 2 bases from V and 2 bases from J; bases unmatched to any gene: 10. Germline lookup yields CDR1 SSHAT and CDR2 FNYEAQ (reference sequence). This CDR3 spans 18 amino acids. CDR3 in DNA: TGTGCCAGCAGCTTATTAGTTCGGACTAGCGGATTCACAGATACGCAGTATTTT. This sequence encodes CASSLLVRTSGFTDTQYF. Full variable domain (missing parts from reference TRBV7-7 and TRBJ2-3): GAGVSQSPRYKVTKRGQDVTLRCDPISSHATLYWYQQALGQGPEFLTYFNYEAQPDKSGLPSDRFSAERPEGSISTLTIQRTEQRDSAMYRCASSLLVRTSGFTDTQYFGPGTRLTVL.

The chain couples TRBV7-3 to TRBJ2-5; 11 nucleotides agree with TRBD2. This CDR3 spans 15 amino acids. Germline CDR1 SGHTA, CDR2 FQGTGA. The ends lost 4 bases at V and 5 bases at J; junction bases unmatched: 6. The CDR3 DNA reads as TGTGCCAGCAGCTACTTAGCGGGAGGGCCGGAGACCCAGTACTTC. This translates into CASSYLAGGPETQYF.

With regard to this clone: The sample carries other DNA sequences with the same CDR3. The chain combines TRBV5-6 with TRBJ1-5; no reliable D call. The CDR3 totals 15 residues. From germline, CDR1 is SGHDT and CDR2 YYEEEE. Deletions cut 0 bases from V and 0 bases from J, with 7 bases between. The CDR3 sequence is CASSLGRYSNQPQHF. The CDR3 nucleotides are TGTGCCAGCAGCTTGGGCAGGTATAGCAATCAGCCCCAGCATTTT.

This chain joins TRBV28 and TRBJ2-6; 8 nucleotides match TRBD1. The CDR3 has 19 residues. V lost 6 bases and J lost 0; bases outside the gene matches: 13. The V gene's germline CDR1 is MDHEN and CDR2 SYDVKM. CDR3 nucleotides: TGTGCCAGCAGCCATCAGCCGGACAGGGCCCACTCTGGGGCCAACGTCCTGACTTTC. As protein: CASSHQPDRAHSGANVLTF.